Listed here are 19 T cell receptor beta chains from one sample, sequenced in a study of blood T cell repertoires in COVID-19. Clones were sequenced by immunoSEQ multiplex PCR, and TCRdb holds only the in-frame ones, with some missing. This table has about 46,000 clones, about 86% appearing once. Sequencing was carried out using peripheral blood. These receptors all stem from an elderly man with active COVID-19.

The chain combines TRBV5-1 with TRBJ2-2; 8 bases align to TRBD1. The V gene's germline CDR1 is SGHRS and CDR2 YFSETQ. Trimming cost V 2 bases and J 2 bases; bases outside gene matches: 11. The CDR3 length is 18 residues. For the CDR3, the DNA is TGCGCCAGCAGCTTCATGCGAGGACAGGGATCTAACACCGGGGAGCTGTTTTTT. Translation gives CASSFMRGQGSNTGELFF.

The rearrangement links TRBV5-4 to TRBJ1-4; D possibly corresponds to TRBD1 (6 bases). Trimming stripped 2 bases from V and 8 bases from J, with 16 bases between. There are 15 residues in the CDR3. The germline CDR1 and CDR2 sequences are SGHNT and YYREEE (reference sequence). CDR3 DNA sequence: TGTGCCAGCAGCTTAGAGGGGGAAGAGGGAGAAAAACTGTTTTTT. It specifies CASSLEGEEGEKLFF.

V and J are TRBV6-1 and TRBJ2-1, with a weak D call TRBD2 (6 bases). V dropped 2 bases and J dropped 11 bases, with 16 bases sitting between them. Per the germline V gene, CDR1 is MNHNS and CDR2 is SASEGT. This CDR3 contains 14 residues. CDR3: CASSERSGLGKQFF. CDR3 nucleotide sequence: TGTGCCAGCAGTGAAAGGTCGGGACTCGGCAAGCAGTTCTTC.

This clone came up a few times. The gene calls are TRBV5-1 and TRBJ1-2, with D possibly being TRBD1 (6 bases). Germline V gives CDR1 SGHRS, CDR2 YFSETQ. The CDR3 is made up of 14 amino acids. V was pared by 0 bases and J by 0 bases, with 6 bases between. The CDR3 reads CASSLDRANYGYTF. The CDR3 DNA reads TGCGCCAGCAGCTTGGACAGGGCTAACTATGGCTACACCTTC.

This clone was recorded a few times. The chain uses TRBV20-1 and TRBJ2-1; 7 positions agree with TRBD2. Germline V lookup: CDR1 DFQATT, CDR2 SNEGSKA (reference sequence). The CDR3 has 14 amino acids. With 6 bases clipped from V and 7 bases from J, the junction kept 12 bases outside the gene matches. Written as DNA, the CDR3 is TGCAGTGCGAGTAAAGCGGGATTGAGGAATGAGCAGTTCTTC. It codes for CSASKAGLRNEQFF.

The chain carries TRBV29-1 and TRBJ2-7, with D possibly being TRBD2 (5 bases). Trimming left V 4 bases short and J 3 bases short, with 13 bases between. CDR1 and CDR2 from the germline V gene are SQVTM and ANQGSEA. The length of the CDR3 is 13 residues. The CDR3 region has the DNA TGCAGCGTTGTGGGAGATCGGAGCTACGAGCAGTACTTC. It is translated as CSVVGDRSYEQYF.

The V and J genes are TRBV10-3 and TRBJ2-1, with D possibly being TRBD2 (6 bases). This CDR3 is built from 13 residues. Trimming shortened V by 10 bases and J by 2 bases, and 12 bases separated the two germline ends. Germline-derived CDR1 and CDR2 are ENHRY and SYGVKD. CDR3 in DNA: TGTGCCACAATAGCGGACCCCTACAATGAGCAGTTCTTC. Its protein product is CATIADPYNEQFF.

The V and J genes are TRBV6-1 and TRBJ1-5; no clear D gene. The V end was cut by 3 bases, the J end by 1 base, with 4 bases between. This CDR3 is built from 13 residues. From germline, CDR1 is MNHNS and CDR2 SASEGT. CDR3 sequence (DNA): TGTGCCAGCAGTGAGTTAAGCAATCAGCCCCAGCATTTT. Amino acids: CASSELSNQPQHF.

The chain links TRBV3-1 (or the pseudogene TRBV3-2) to TRBJ2-1; 11 bases align to TRBD2. The CDR3 contains 16 residues. V gave up 4 bases and J gave up 8 bases; unmatched junction bases: 10. From germline, CDR1 is LGHDT and CDR2 YNNKEL (reference sequence). In DNA form, the CDR3 reads TGTGCCAGCAGCCCCTTGACTAGCGGGATAAAAGATGAGCAGTTCTTC. The encoded protein is CASSPLTSGIKDEQFF.

This chain connects TRBV10-3 to TRBJ1-2; 9 nucleotides line up with TRBD1. Trimming cost V 3 bases and J 2 bases; bases outside gene matches: 7. Per germline, CDR1 ENHRY and CDR2 SYGVKD. This CDR3 is 16 amino acids long. The CDR3 DNA is TGTGCCATCAGTGAAGAGGGGACAGGGCCCAACTATGGCTACACCTTC. Its protein is CAISEEGTGPNYGYTF.

The chain uses TRBV28 and TRBJ2-4; no clear D gene. The CDR3 spans 15 residues. The germline gives CDR1 MDHEN, CDR2 SYDVKM. Trimming took off 7 bases at V and 0 bases at J, with 13 bases between the two ends. CDR3 DNA: TGTGCCAGCAAGTCAGGCCAACTAGCCAAAAACATTCAGTACTTC. This gives the protein CASKSGQLAKNIQYF. The variable domain in full, completed from reference TRBV28 and TRBJ2-4, reads DVKVTQSSRYLVKRTGEKVFLECVQDMDHENMFWYRQDPGLGLRLIYFSYDVKMKEKGDIPEGYSVSREKKERFSLILESASTNQTSMYLCASKSGQLAKNIQYFGAGTRLSVL.

This chain joins TRBV27 and TRBJ1-5, with 9 bases fitting TRBD1. From germline, CDR1 is MNHEY and CDR2 SMNVEV (reference sequence). Unmatched junction bases numbered 4, after V lost 9 bases and J lost 4 bases. This CDR3 is built from 13 residues. This chain's CDR3 is CASSDRGNQPQHF. The CDR3 DNA sequence: TGTGCCAGTTCGGACAGGGGAAATCAGCCCCAGCATTTT.

V is TRBV28 and J is TRBJ2-1; 13 bases align to TRBD2. J gave up 7 bases and V 6 bases, and 9 bases lay outside the gene matches. This CDR3 region has 16 residues. Germline assignment: CDR1 MDHEN and CDR2 SYDVKM. The CDR3 DNA reads TGTGCCAGCAGCCGCCCGGGACTAGCGGGAAATAATGAGCAGTTCTTC. It is translated as CASSRPGLAGNNEQFF.

This rearrangement joins TRBV7-7 to TRBJ2-2, with 7 bases identical to TRBD2. Germline assignment: CDR1 SSHAT and CDR2 FNYEAQ (reference sequence). The CDR3 length is 15 residues. Trimming at V came to 4 bases and at J to 5 bases, leaving 7 bases not matched to a gene. CDR3 loop: CASSSGLGKTGELFF. CDR3 sequence (DNA): TGTGCCAGCAGCTCCGGACTAGGAAAAACCGGGGAGCTGTTTTTT.

This rearrangement joins TRBV7-2 to TRBJ2-2; the match to TRBD1 covers 7 bases. Trimming cost V 5 bases and J 3 bases; bases outside gene matches: 9. The V gene's germline CDR1 is SGHTA and CDR2 FQGNSA. The CDR3 has 16 amino acids. Here the CDR3 reads CASSTGTATYTGELFF. CDR3 coding DNA: TGTGCCAGCAGCACGGGGACAGCCACTTACACCGGGGAGCTGTTTTTT.

The chain has TRBV6-6 and TRBJ2-1; the match to TRBD2 covers 9 bases. Germline CDR1 is MNHNY and CDR2 is SVGAGI (reference sequence). This CDR3 spans 15 amino acids. The J segment lost 7 bases and the V segment lost 2 bases, leaving 6 bases of the junction unmatched. The CDR3 reads CASSYVRTSDNEQFF. CDR3 sequence (DNA): TGTGCCAGCAGTTACGTCAGGACTAGCGATAATGAGCAGTTCTTC.

This clone was seen more than once but under ten times. V and J are TRBV28 and TRBJ2-7; 8 bases are a match to TRBD2. CDR3 length: 15 residues. Losses at the gene ends were 5 bases for V and 3 bases for J; bases not matched to a gene: 9. The germline CDR1 and CDR2 sequences are MDHEN and SYDVKM. The CDR3 sequence is CASSPLAEISYEQYF. The CDR3 DNA reads as TGTGCCAGCAGTCCACTAGCGGAAATAAGCTACGAGCAGTACTTC.

The chain is built from TRBV11-2 and TRBJ2-7, with D possibly being TRBD2 (8 bases). Germline CDR1 SGHAT, CDR2 FQNNGV. V was pared by 1 base and J by 3 bases, with 22 bases between. The CDR3 sequence is 18 residues long. The CDR3 protein is CASSLVLNSGTAYYEQYF. The CDR3 bases are TGTGCCAGCAGCTTAGTTCTTAATAGCGGGACAGCTTACTACGAGCAGTACTTC.

The chain combines TRBV6-6 with TRBJ2-3; possible D gene TRBD2, 6 bases. The germline gives CDR1 MNHNY, CDR2 SVGAGI (reference sequence). V was trimmed by 2 bases and J by 3 bases, leaving 15 bases between them. The CDR3 runs 16 residues. CDR3 amino acids: CASSYILTRGTDTQYF. CDR3 nucleotides: TGTGCCAGCAGTTACATACTTACCCGGGGGACAGATACGCAGTATTTT.